The 24 T cell receptor beta chains below were found in one sample sequenced in a study of blood T cell repertoires in COVID-19. Only in-frame clones appear in the TCRdb table, and some are missing; sequencing was by immunoSEQ multiplex PCR. The sample has approximately 280,000 clones, about 85% seen once. The sequenced sample was PBMCs or T cells enriched from blood (not recorded which). All receptors derive from a woman aged 45-59 years who had recovered from COVID-19.

The chain uses TRBV7-7 and TRBJ2-1; 13 nucleotides align to TRBD2. CDR1 and CDR2 from the germline V gene are SSHAT and FNYEAQ (reference sequence). After removal of 2 bases from V and 7 bases from J, the junction contained 20 bases not matched to a gene. There are 21 residues in the CDR3. For the CDR3, the DNA is TGTGCCAGCAGCTTAAATCCGCGGACTAGCGGGAGATGGAGCAATCCTAATGAGCAGTTCTTC. Protein: CASSLNPRTSGRWSNPNEQFF. Filled out from reference TRBV7-7 and TRBJ2-1, the complete variable domain reads GAGVSQSPRYKVTKRGQDVTLRCDPISSHATLYWYQQALGQGPEFLTYFNYEAQPDKSGLPSDRFSAERPEGSISTLTIQRTEQRDSAMYRCASSLNPRTSGRWSNPNEQFFGPGTRLTVL.

This sequence joins TRBV3-1 (or the pseudogene TRBV3-2) and TRBJ2-7; 12 nucleotides match TRBD1. Germline lookup yields CDR1 LGHDT and CDR2 YNNKEL (reference sequence). This CDR3 contains 17 residues. J lost 3 bases, V lost 1 base, and 7 bases had no gene match. The CDR3 sequence: CASSQVRWDRGLYEQYF. The CDR3 nucleotides read TGTGCCAGCAGCCAAGTTCGTTGGGACAGGGGGCTCTACGAGCAGTACTTC.

V usage is TRBV29-1 and J usage is TRBJ2-3, with 7 bases matching TRBD2. CDR3 length: 14 residues. The trim removed 6 bases at V and 6 bases at J, leaving 12 bases unmatched. Per germline, CDR1 SQVTM and CDR2 ANQGSEA. CDR3 region: CSVVPRTRADTQYF. Here the CDR3 DNA reads TGCAGCGTCGTGCCCAGGACTAGAGCGGATACGCAGTATTTT.

This clone was seen only a few times. The chain combines TRBV2 with TRBJ1-4; D possibly corresponds to TRBD1 (5 bases). The germline CDR1 and CDR2 sequences are SNHLY and FYNNEI. This CDR3 comprises 13 residues. V lost 4 bases and J lost 7, with 10 bases in between. The CDR3, as DNA: TGTGCCAGCAGTGGGCAAGGGGTTGAAAAACTGTTTTTT. Encoded protein: CASSGQGVEKLFF.

The chain joins TRBV11-3 to TRBJ2-2; 7 bases fit TRBD2. This CDR3 spans 14 amino acids. V shed 0 bases, J shed 7 bases, and the junction held 2 bases outside the gene matches. Germline V gene sequence: CDR1 SGHNT, CDR2 YENEEA. In DNA form, the CDR3 reads TGTGCCAGCAGCTTAGAACCTAGCGGCGGGGAGCTGTTTTTT. Its translation: CASSLEPSGGELFF.

The rearrangement joins TRBV3-1 (or the pseudogene TRBV3-2) to TRBJ2-6; no clear D. Germline loops: CDR1 LGHDT, CDR2 YNNKEL (reference sequence). The V and J ends lost 1 base and 0 bases respectively, with 4 bases between them. The CDR3 covers 15 residues. This CDR3 is CASSQVLSGANVLTF. In DNA form, the CDR3 reads TGTGCCAGCAGCCAAGTTCTCTCTGGGGCCAACGTCCTGACTTTC.

This clone was seen a single time. The chain joins TRBV5-6 to TRBJ1-2, with 11 bases lining up with TRBD1. The V gene end was trimmed by 4 bases and the J gene end by 4 bases; junction bases not matched to a gene: 12. This CDR3 region has 17 residues. Per the germline V gene, CDR1 is SGHDT and CDR2 is YYEEEE. The DNA for the CDR3 is TGTGCCAGCAGCCCAACTGCCGGGACAGGGGGTATCTATGGCTACACCTTC. It is translated as CASSPTAGTGGIYGYTF.

The chain has TRBV18 and TRBJ1-2, with D possibly matching TRBD1 (6 bases). Germline V gene sequence: CDR1 KGHSH, CDR2 LQKENI. The CDR3 is 18 residues long. V was pared by 0 bases and J by 4 bases, with 21 bases between. In nucleotides, the CDR3 is TGTGCCAGCTCACCACCCGGACAGCTATACACCATGGGCTATGGCTACACCTTC. Its protein product is CASSPPGQLYTMGYGYTF.

The chain couples TRBV6-5 to TRBJ2-7, with D possibly being TRBD1 (8 bases). The germline V gene encodes CDR1 MNHEY and CDR2 SVGAGI. The V end was cut by 6 bases, the J end by 2 bases, with 17 bases between. This CDR3 is built from 15 residues. The CDR3: CASRPPTGGAYEQYF. CDR3 in DNA: TGTGCCAGCAGACCTCCTACAGGGGGGGCCTACGAGCAGTACTTC.

The J gene is TRBJ1-5, the V gene TRBV5-1; D perhaps matches TRBD1 (5 bases). The germline V and J ends were trimmed by 4 bases and 5 bases, with 13 bases remaining between them. Germline V lookup: CDR1 SGHRS, CDR2 YFSETQ. This CDR3 has 14 residues. CDR3 loop: CASSQSGIDQPQHF. CDR3 nucleotide sequence: TGCGCCAGCAGCCAGTCAGGGATTGATCAGCCCCAGCATTTT. Drawing the rest from reference TRBV5-1 and TRBJ1-5, the complete variable domain is KAGVTQTPRYLIKTRGQQVTLSCSPISGHRSVSWYQQTPGQGLQFLFEYFSETQRNKGNFPGRFSGRQFSNSRSEMNVSTLELGDSALYLCASSQSGIDQPQHFGDGTRLSIL.

This clone appeared a single time. J is TRBJ2-5 and V is TRBV11-2, with TRBD2 identical over 10 bases. The germline V gene encodes CDR1 SGHAT and CDR2 FQNNGV. Trimming took 1 base from V and 4 from J; bases not matched to a gene: 9. The CDR3 spans 17 residues. The CDR3 bases are TGTGCCAGCAGCTTAGGAGCTAGCGGGGGCCGGGGAGAGACCCAGTACTTC. This sequence encodes CASSLGASGGRGETQYF.

The V gene is TRBV6-2 or TRBV6-3, the J gene TRBJ2-3; D gene uncertain. Germline V gene data show CDR1 as MNHEY and CDR2 as SVGEGT. The V and J ends lost 1 base and 2 bases respectively, with 7 bases between them. The CDR3 covers 14 residues. CDR3 loop: CASSYFSVTDTQYF. Here the CDR3 DNA reads TGTGCCAGCAGTTACTTTTCAGTCACAGATACGCAGTATTTT.

The chain is built from TRBV5-8 and TRBJ2-1, with 9 positions matching TRBD2. The V segment lost 4 bases and the J segment 6 bases; nucleotides outside the gene matches: 5. Germline CDR1 is SGHTS and CDR2 is YDEGEE. CDR3 length: 14 residues. This CDR3 is CASSMTSGSNEQFF. CDR3 nucleotide sequence: TGTGCCAGCAGCATGACTAGCGGTTCCAATGAGCAGTTCTTC.

For the CDR3, the DNA is TGTGCCAGCACCCCTAATCGAGCGGCGAACACCATATATTTT. Translation: CASTPNRAANTIYF. The chain couples TRBV6-5 to TRBJ1-3; no clear D. Per germline, CDR1 MNHEY and CDR2 SVGAGI. This CDR3 spans 14 amino acids. V lost 7 bases and J 7 bases, leaving 17 bases between the germline ends.

This chain connects TRBV5-6 to TRBJ1-2; D uncertain. V lost 1 base, J lost 1 base, and 14 bases lay in between. The CDR3 has 16 residues. Germline V lookup: CDR1 SGHDT, CDR2 YYEEEE. The CDR3 spells CASSLWRSGVNYGYTF. The CDR3 region has the DNA TGTGCCAGCAGCTTGTGGAGATCCGGGGTTAACTATGGCTACACCTTC.

The chain is built from TRBV18 and TRBJ2-5, with 12 nucleotides matching TRBD2. There are 16 residues in the CDR3. Per germline, CDR1 KGHSH and CDR2 LQKENI. The J segment lost 5 bases and the V segment lost 0 bases, leaving 4 bases of the junction unmatched. CDR3 in DNA: TGTGCCAGCTCACCACCGACTAGCGGGAGTTGGGAGACCCAGTACTTC. Its protein product is CASSPPTSGSWETQYF.

V and J are TRBV19 and TRBJ1-6, with a possible D match to TRBD1 (5 bases). Trimming took off 6 bases at V and 2 bases at J, with 11 bases between the two ends. This CDR3 has 15 amino acids. CDR1 and CDR2 (germline): LNHDA, SQIVND (reference sequence). As DNA, the CDR3 is TGTGCCAGTAGCCGGGAGGGGACCTATAATTCACCCCTCCACTTT. It encodes CASSREGTYNSPLHF.

The chain carries TRBV4-1 and TRBJ2-1; D is perhaps TRBD2 (6 bases). V lost 1 base, J lost 7 bases, and 20 bases lay in between. Germline assignment: CDR1 MGHRA and CDR2 YSYEKL. The CDR3 covers 17 residues. CDR3 sequence reads: CASSQGGVRGSWNEQFF. The CDR3 DNA sequence: TGCGCCAGCAGCCAAGGGGGGGTACGGGGCTCTTGGAATGAGCAGTTCTTC.

V usage is TRBV11-2 and J usage is TRBJ1-1; D may be TRBD1 (5 bases). From germline, CDR1 is SGHAT and CDR2 FQNNGV. With 5 bases removed from V and 5 bases from J, the gap between germline ends came to 15 bases. The CDR3 extends over 14 amino acids. In DNA, the CDR3 is TGTGCCAGCAGCACGGACACGGGGAGGACTGAAGCTTTCTTT. Its protein product is CASSTDTGRTEAFF.

This rearrangement joins TRBV11-2 to TRBJ2-1; 12 bases match TRBD1. The CDR3 is 15 amino acids. Trimming removed 4 bases from V and 4 bases from J; junction bases left unmatched: 2. Germline CDR1 SGHAT, CDR2 FQNNGV. The chain's CDR3 is CASSWDRGLYNEQFF. The CDR3 nucleotides read TGTGCCAGCAGCTGGGACAGGGGGCTGTACAATGAGCAGTTCTTC.

This clone has just one count. The chain has TRBV10-1 and TRBJ2-1; no clear D. The CDR3 loop spans 14 amino acids. V lost 7 bases to trimming and J lost 0 bases, with 10 bases between them. Germline V gives CDR1 WNHNN, CDR2 SYGVQD (reference sequence). DNA for the CDR3: TGCGCCAGCAAGAGGTGGAGCTCCTACAATGAGCAGTTCTTC. Its translation is CASKRWSSYNEQFF.

This clone was seen a single time. The chain recombines TRBV11-3 with TRBJ2-1; D remains unclear. The CDR3 is 15 residues long. The V end was cut by 5 bases, the J end by 3 bases, with 14 bases between. Germline V gene lookup returns CDR1 SGHNT and CDR2 YENEEA. The CDR3 region has the DNA TGTGCCAGCAGCACAGTCGAGTCTAACTACAATGAGCAGTTCTTC. Amino acid sequence: CASSTVESNYNEQFF. The variable domain in full, completed from reference TRBV11-3 and TRBJ2-1, reads EAGVVQSPRYKIIEKKQPVAFWCNPISGHNTLYWYLQNLGQGPELLIRYENEEAVDDSQLPKDRFSAERLKGVDSTLKIQPAELGDSAVYLCASSTVESNYNEQFFGPGTRLTVL.

The chain recombines TRBV19 with TRBJ2-1; TRBD2 matches at 11 bases. Germline lookup yields CDR1 LNHDA and CDR2 SQIVND (reference sequence). The CDR3 runs 15 residues. Trimming cost V 3 bases and J 6 bases; bases outside gene matches: 4. The CDR3 is CASSILAGGRNEQFF. As DNA, the CDR3 is TGTGCCAGTAGTATCTTAGCGGGGGGGCGCAATGAGCAGTTCTTC. The full variable domain, completed using reference TRBV19 and TRBJ2-1, is DGGITQSPKYLFRKEGQNVTLSCEQNLNHDAMYWYRQDPGQGLRLIYYSQIVNDFQKGDIAEGYSVSREKKESFPLTVTSAQKNPTAFYLCASSILAGGRNEQFFGPGTRLTVL.

The V gene is TRBV6-5, the J gene TRBJ1-4; D not certain. Germline V lookup: CDR1 MNHEY, CDR2 SVGAGI. V dropped 5 bases and J dropped 2 bases, with 12 bases sitting between them. CDR3 length: 15 amino acids. CDR3 amino acids: CASSPRVHTNEKLFF. The CDR3 DNA reads TGTGCCAGCAGTCCCCGGGTCCACACTAATGAAAAACTGTTTTTT.